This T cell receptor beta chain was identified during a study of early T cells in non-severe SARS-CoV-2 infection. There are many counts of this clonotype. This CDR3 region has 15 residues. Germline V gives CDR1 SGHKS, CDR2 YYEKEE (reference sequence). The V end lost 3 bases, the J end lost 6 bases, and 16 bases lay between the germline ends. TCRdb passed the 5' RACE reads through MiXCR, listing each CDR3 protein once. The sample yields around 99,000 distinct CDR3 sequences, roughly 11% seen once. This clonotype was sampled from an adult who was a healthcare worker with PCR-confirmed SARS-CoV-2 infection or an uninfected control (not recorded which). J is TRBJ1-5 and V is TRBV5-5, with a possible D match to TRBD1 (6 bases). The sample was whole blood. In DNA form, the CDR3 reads TGTGCCAGCAGCTCAAATGCAGGGGTGGTTCAGCCCCAGCATTTT. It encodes CASSSNAGVVQPQHF.